The T cell receptor (beta chain) described here comes from a study of blood T cell repertoires in COVID-19 (dated by TCRdb to between 2020 and 2021). Describing the broader study: Samples covering the acute and convalescent phases of COVID-19 were provided by collaborators in the United States, Italy and Spain. The prospective study material was composed of cDNA or gDNA derived from T cells, B-cell-depleted T cells, or PBMCs. Subjects who had been exposed to COVID-19, were actively infected with it, or had recovered from it provided the deeply sampled blood TCRbeta repertoires that made up the dataset. The repertoires were released in a freely available public database intended as a resource for research on the immune response to SARS-CoV-2. Samples came from the ongoing ImmuneRACE study (first 160 participants) plus 1,254 subjects from 6 global collaborators. The sample metadata nearly always contained a de-identified subject ID, COVID-19 status, age in years and sex. HLA class I and class II types, where available, came from metadata supplied by the sample provider rather than from assay-based typing. Broad study findings and their caveats: How much clinical and demographic metadata was included differed by source and by participant, and the metadata was provided uncurated.

Counted from cysteine to phenylalanine, this CDR3 has 16 amino acids. This entry keeps only the CDR3 DNA: 48 bases, framed from base 1. CDR1 and CDR2 (SEHNR, FQNEAQ) derive from the germline V gene (reference sequence). From V the trimming removes 4 bases and from J it removes 4 bases, while the gene matches leave 11 bases of the junction unaccounted for. TCRbeta CDR3 regions were amplified from genomic DNA using the immunoSEQ Assay, a bias-controlled multiplex PCR. The paper's processing steps were these. Nucleated cell counts per sample were estimated from amplification of reference gene primers within the assay. To quantify the absolute abundance of each unique TCRbeta CDR3 rearrangement, sequence reads were collapsed and filtered. For each sample, productive Simpson clonality was calculated by taking the square root of Simpson's diversity index across productive rearrangements. As stored in TCRdb, this immuneACCESS dataset retains in-frame rearrangements with V and J assigned. A fraction of the clones does not appear; measured against another copy, unresolved V genes explain less than half of the discrepancy, and the remainder lacks a known reason. V and J calls and clone size are those listed in that table; D and trimming were worked out from the DNA. Present in this sample are over 120,000 clones, roughly 88% of which were seen just once. About 1.7% of the sample belongs to the ten largest clones.

Collaborating institutions collected whole blood in K2EDTA tubes following their own protocols. For TCRbeta analysis, collaborators shipped samples in one of three forms: frozen whole blood, isolated PBMCs, or DNA extracted from either of those sample types. A note on this clone: It has no known antigen specificity. There are no base qualities to consult, and no much larger clone falls within one base.

This chain joins TRBV7-9 to TRBJ2-7, and 9 junctional nucleotides match TRBD2. The receptor's source is a man in his 70s with acute or convalescent COVID-19. The specimen sequenced was peripheral blood. The nucleotide sequence is TGTGCCAGCAGCTACTCCCTCGGGGCGGGAGGGTACGAGCAGTACTTC. This sequence encodes CASSYSLGAGGYEQYF.